This T cell receptor (beta chain) appears in the sequencing data of a study of control samples from healthy donors and cancer patients. The repertoire was sequenced with immunoSEQ multiplex PCR; TCRdb's copy has only in-frame clones and lacks some. This repertoire shows some 150,000 clones, about 89% found once; its top ten account for over 4.5%. CDR1 is MRHNA and CDR2 is SNTAGT in the germline V gene. The V and J ends lost 0 bases and 4 bases respectively, with 10 bases between them. This CDR3 is built from 14 residues. The sample comprised blood. This rearrangement joins TRBV6-4 to TRBJ2-7, with D perhaps matching TRBD1 (5 bases). This TCR was recovered from a man under 40 in good health. For the CDR3, the DNA is TGTGCCAGCAGTGACTCGACAGACCGTTACGAGCAGTACTTC. Its protein is CASSDSTDRYEQYF.